The 16 T cell receptor beta chains below were found in one sample sequenced in a study of cytomegalovirus exposure and HLA in healthy donors (dated by TCRdb to the late 2010s). Preparation of the library involved the immunoSEQ multiplex PCR assay. For the multiplex PCR, a mixture combining 60 forward primers for TCR Vbeta segments and 13 reverse primers for TCR Jbeta segments was used. TCRdb took over this immuneACCESS table, retaining in-frame rearrangements with V and J assigned. Such tables are incomplete; in checked studies, under half of the missing clones stem from an unresolved V gene, and the remainder is unexplained. The sample table holds around 130,000 clones. Roughly 2% of the sample goes to the ten largest clones. The material sequenced was PBMCs. Every receptor here comes from a woman in her sixties or seventies in good health and CMV-seronegative.

This chain uses TRBV5-1 with TRBJ1-4; possibly TRBD1 for D (5 bases). V was shortened by 0 bases and J by 5 bases, with 14 bases between the two germline ends. Germline V gene lookup returns CDR1 SGHRS and CDR2 YFSETQ. This CDR3 is built from 16 residues. Here the CDR3 reads CASSLAGNDPNEKLFF. The CDR3 bases are TGCGCCAGCAGCTTGGCAGGGAATGACCCGAATGAAAAACTGTTTTTT.

This chain connects TRBV7-6 to TRBJ2-3; 7 bases agree with TRBD1. The V and J ends lost 5 bases and 3 bases, in that order; junction bases with no gene match: 8. The CDR3 spans 15 residues. CDR1 and CDR2 (germline): SGHVS, FNYEAQ. For the CDR3, the DNA is TGTGCCAGCAGCCCGAGACAGGGAAGTACAGATACGCAGTATTTT. The encoded protein is CASSPRQGSTDTQYF.

The rearrangement joins TRBV7-6 to TRBJ1-1; 8 bases agree with TRBD1. The CDR3 sequence is 14 residues long. Trimming cost V 5 bases and J 5 bases; bases outside gene matches: 7. Per germline, CDR1 SGHVS and CDR2 FNYEAQ. This CDR3 reads CASSGDRGGTEAFF. The CDR3 coding sequence is TGTGCCAGCAGCGGCGACAGGGGAGGTACTGAAGCTTTCTTT.

The gene calls are TRBV23-1 and TRBJ2-7, with D maybe TRBD1 (5 bases). TRBV23-1 belongs to the ORF category, with a function that is uncertain. This CDR3 comprises 14 residues. Trimming removed 5 bases from V and 4 bases from J, with 15 bases in between. DNA for the CDR3: TGCGCCAGCAGTGCCGACAGTAGGTGTTACGAGCAGTACTTC. This encodes CASSADSRCYEQYF.

The genes are TRBV11-2 and TRBJ2-1; 12 nucleotides match TRBD1. The CDR3 has 16 amino acids. V gave up 2 bases and J gave up 4 bases; unmatched junction bases: 3. The germline V gene has CDR1 SGHAT and CDR2 FQNNGV. The DNA of the CDR3 is TGTGCCAGCAGCTTAAGGGACAGGGGGCGATACAATGAGCAGTTCTTC. Translation: CASSLRDRGRYNEQFF. Using reference TRBV11-2 and TRBJ2-1 for the parts outside the CDR3, the full variable domain is EAGVAQSPRYKIIEKRQSVAFWCNPISGHATLYWYQQILGQGPKLLIQFQNNGVVDDSQLPKDRFSAERLKGVDSTLKIQPAKLEDSAVYLCASSLRDRGRYNEQFFGPGTRLTVL.

The chain recombines TRBV30 with TRBJ1-1; 9 positions match TRBD1. This CDR3 spans 14 amino acids. Looked up from germline, CDR1 is GTSNPN and CDR2 is SVGIG (reference sequence). V gave up 4 bases and J gave up 9 bases; unmatched junction bases: 12. The CDR3 sequence is CAWTQGGTGNKAFF. The CDR3 coding sequence is TGTGCCTGGACCCAGGGGGGGACAGGGAATAAAGCTTTCTTT.

The DNA for the CDR3 is TGCAGCGTTGTCGGTTTGCGGGGGGGTGAGACCCAGTACTTC. Its translation: CSVVGLRGGETQYF. This chain links TRBV29-1 with TRBJ2-5; TRBD2 matches at 9 bases. The CDR3 loop spans 14 amino acids. Germline V lookup: CDR1 SQVTM, CDR2 ANQGSEA. V lost 4 bases and J lost 5; bases outside the gene matches: 8.

The chain has TRBV13 and TRBJ1-6, with a possible D match to TRBD1 (6 bases). Germline CDR1 is PRHDT and CDR2 is FYEKMQ (reference sequence). The CDR3 totals 15 residues. The V gene lost 6 bases and the J gene lost 5 bases, with 14 bases spanning the gap. CDR3 protein: CASRSIRDNNSPLHF. The CDR3 coding sequence is TGTGCCAGCAGATCGATCCGGGACAATAATTCACCCCTCCACTTT.

The rearrangement uses TRBV18 and TRBJ1-5; D call uncertain. Looked up from germline, CDR1 is KGHSH and CDR2 is LQKENI. The CDR3 is made up of 15 amino acids. The V and J ends lost 5 bases and 0 bases respectively, with 11 bases between them. The DNA for the CDR3 is TGTGCCAGCTCAGCAGACACATATAGCAATCAGCCCCAGCATTTT. Its protein is CASSADTYSNQPQHF.

The V and J genes are TRBV28 and TRBJ2-7, with 8 nucleotides matching TRBD2. Unmatched junction bases numbered 6, after V lost 5 bases and J lost 3 bases. CDR1 and CDR2 from the germline V gene are MDHEN and SYDVKM. The CDR3 contains 14 residues. The CDR3 bases are TGTGCCAGCAGTAGACCAGCGGGAGTCTACGAGCAGTACTTC. The encoded protein is CASSRPAGVYEQYF. Looking up the rest from reference TRBV28 and TRBJ2-7 gives the full variable domain: DVKVTQSSRYLVKRTGEKVFLECVQDMDHENMFWYRQDPGLGLRLIYFSYDVKMKEKGDIPEGYSVSREKKERFSLILESASTNQTSMYLCASSRPAGVYEQYFGPGTRLTVT.

Concerning this clone: A junction boundary mismatches the germline segment, possibly from a read error. The CDR3 loop reads CASSAQSSGSTIYF. The CDR3 DNA is TGTGCCAGCAGCGCACAGAGCTCTGGAAGCACCATATATTTT. This chain joins TRBV11-3 and TRBJ1-3; no clear D gene. CDR1 SGHNT and CDR2 YENEEA come from the germline V gene. CDR3 size: 14 residues.

V is TRBV18 and J is TRBJ1-3; unclear D gene. V lost 2 bases and J 0 bases, leaving 5 bases between the germline ends. Germline V gene lookup returns CDR1 KGHSH and CDR2 LQKENI. The CDR3 loop spans 14 amino acids. CDR3 nucleotide sequence: TGTGCCAGCTCACCAGGGAGCTCTGGAAACACCATATATTTT. Translated: CASSPGSSGNTIYF.

The chain employs TRBV13 and TRBJ2-5; 7 bases are shared with TRBD1. The assigned J gene may be wrong: the sequence end matches TRBJ2-7 better. The length of the CDR3 is 14 residues. From germline, CDR1 is PRHDT and CDR2 FYEKMQ (reference sequence). CDR3 DNA: TGTGCCAGCAGCTTAGGGACAGGGCCCTACGAGCAGTACTTC. This sequence encodes CASSLGTGPYEQYF.

This CDR3 is CASSIDRASYEQYF. The CDR3 DNA follows: TGTGCCAGTAGTATAGACAGGGCCTCCTACGAGCAGTACTTC. The chain is built from TRBV19 and TRBJ2-7, with D possibly being TRBD1 (5 bases). Trimming removed 0 bases at V and 0 bases at J, with 6 bases between. The CDR3 has 14 residues. CDR1 and CDR2 from the germline V gene are LNHDA and SQIVND (reference sequence).

This rearrangement joins TRBV7-9 to TRBJ1-3, with D possibly being TRBD1 (5 bases). The CDR3 is 18 residues long. Germline assignment: CDR1 SEHNR and CDR2 FQNEAQ (reference sequence). The V gene lost 5 bases and the J gene lost 0 bases, with 20 bases spanning the gap. CDR3 amino acids: CASSGGDGPTFSGNTIYF. For the CDR3, the DNA is TGTGCCAGCAGCGGGGGGGACGGACCGACTTTCTCTGGAAACACCATATATTTT.

The genes are TRBV19 and TRBJ1-3, with D possibly TRBD1 on 6 matching bases. This CDR3 contains 16 residues. Germline lookup yields CDR1 LNHDA and CDR2 SQIVND (reference sequence). V lost 6 bases to trimming and J lost 0 bases, with 15 bases between them. The CDR3 region is CASRLGQTISGNTIYF. In nucleotides, the CDR3 is TGTGCCAGTAGGCTCGGACAGACCATCTCTGGAAACACCATATATTTT. The full variable domain, rest sourced from reference TRBV19 and TRBJ1-3, is DGGITQSPKYLFRKEGQNVTLSCEQNLNHDAMYWYRQDPGQGLRLIYYSQIVNDFQKGDIAEGYSVSREKKESFPLTVTSAQKNPTAFYLCASRLGQTISGNTIYFGEGSWLTVV.